The source of this TCR beta chain is a study of response to subunit inactivated influenza vaccine. A remark on this clonotype: Its antigen is unknown.

TCRdb re-called the RT-PCR reads with MiXCR, one entry per CDR3 protein. The table has about 700,000 distinct CDR3 sequences, around 14% seen once. The length of the CDR3 is 12 residues. V was cut by 6 bases and J by 4 bases, with 7 bases left in between. Study-wide results and caveats: Each seasonal flu vaccination may recruit only limited new T cells, authors suggested.

The sequenced sample was PBMCs from blood, obtained about 11 days after vaccination. This TCR derives from a man aged 50 to 60 who received an inactivated influenza vaccine. The chain employs TRBV12-3 or TRBV12-4 and TRBJ2-1; perhaps TRBD1 as D (6 bases). This CDR3 is CASRGQYNEQFF. CDR3 bases: TGTGCCAGCAGAGGACAGTACAATGAGCAGTTCTTC.